This record covers a single T cell receptor delta chain. Antigen unknown. RNA was extracted from the cells and then reverse transcribed. The CDR3 regions were amplified by multiplex PCR from V-gene primers to a constant-region primer. TCRdb reapplied CATT to the multiplex PCR reads. The repertoire holds some 73,000 delta-chain clones, with about 30% as singletons. The J segment lost 1 base and the V segment lost 3 bases, leaving 14 bases of the junction unmatched. CDR3 size: 20 residues. In germline, CDR1 is TSWWSYY, CDR2 QGS. This specimen comes from a study of Vδ1+ human thymocytes. Study findings and constraints: Highly polyclonal TRG and TRD repertoires with Gaussian CDR3 length distributions appeared in thymus. Thymic delta-chain repertoires held roughly 20% Vdelta2 sequences and few Vdelta3, despite high sort purity.

The sample taken for sequencing was Vdelta1+ gamma-delta thymocytes from the thymus. The subset is: FACS-sorted CD3+ TCRalphabeta- TCRVdelta1+ TCRVdelta2- thymocytes. This TCR was sampled from a boy under three years old who had congenital heart surgery. This chain uses TRDV1 with TRDJ1, with TRDD3 matching over 13 bases. The CDR3 protein is CALGDNSPYWGIRRTDKLIF. DNA for the CDR3: TGTGCTCTTGGGGACAATTCCCCGTACTGGGGGATACGACGCACCGATAAACTCATCTTT.